This T cell receptor (beta chain) was sequenced during a study of control samples from healthy donors and cancer patients. TCRdb's copy holds only in-frame clones and misses some; the assay was immunoSEQ multiplex PCR. The sample comprises some 95,000 clones, roughly 92% of which are singletons, and under 4% rests with the top ten. V was clipped by 4 bases and J by 4 bases, with 13 bases between them. Looked up from germline, CDR1 is SEHNR and CDR2 is FQNEAQ (reference sequence). The CDR3 runs to 15 residues. This TCR came from a human donor in good health. The donor label of this sample is uncertain. The chain is built from TRBV7-9 and TRBJ2-2, with D perhaps TRBD1 (5 bases). The sequenced sample was blood. CDR3 bases: TGTGCCAGCAGCTCGCAGGGTTTAGGCACCGGGGAGCTGTTTTTT. Translated, it gives CASSSQGLGTGELFF.